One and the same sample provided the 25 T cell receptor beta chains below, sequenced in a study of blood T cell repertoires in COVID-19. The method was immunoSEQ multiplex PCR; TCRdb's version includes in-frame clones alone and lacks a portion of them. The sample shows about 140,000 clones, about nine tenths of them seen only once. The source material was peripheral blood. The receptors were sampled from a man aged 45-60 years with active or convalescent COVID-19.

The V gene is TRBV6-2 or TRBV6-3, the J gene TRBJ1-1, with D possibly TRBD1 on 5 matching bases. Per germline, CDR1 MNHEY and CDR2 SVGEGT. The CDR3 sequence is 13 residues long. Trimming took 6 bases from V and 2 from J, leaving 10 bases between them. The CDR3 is CASRPQGNTEAFF. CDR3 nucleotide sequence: TGTGCCAGCAGGCCTCAGGGCAACACTGAAGCTTTCTTT.

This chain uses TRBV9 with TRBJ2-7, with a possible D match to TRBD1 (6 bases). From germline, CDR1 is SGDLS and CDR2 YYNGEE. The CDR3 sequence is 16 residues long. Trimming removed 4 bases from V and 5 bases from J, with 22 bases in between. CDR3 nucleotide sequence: TGTGCCAGCAGCCCTCGACAGGCGATAAGTCTCCACGAGCAGTACTTC. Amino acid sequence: CASSPRQAISLHEQYF. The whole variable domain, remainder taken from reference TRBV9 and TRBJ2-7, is DSGVTQTPKHLITATGQRVTLRCSPRSGDLSVYWYQQSLDQGLQFLIQYYNGEERAKGNILERFSAQQFPDLHSELNLSSLELGDSALYFCASSPRQAISLHEQYFGPGTRLTVT.

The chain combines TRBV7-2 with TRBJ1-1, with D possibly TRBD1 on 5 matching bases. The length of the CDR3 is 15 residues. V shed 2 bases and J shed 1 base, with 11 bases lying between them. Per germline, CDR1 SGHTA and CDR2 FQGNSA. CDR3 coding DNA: TGTGCCAGCAGCTTACGACGACAGTCGAACACTGAAGCTTTCTTT. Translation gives CASSLRRQSNTEAFF.

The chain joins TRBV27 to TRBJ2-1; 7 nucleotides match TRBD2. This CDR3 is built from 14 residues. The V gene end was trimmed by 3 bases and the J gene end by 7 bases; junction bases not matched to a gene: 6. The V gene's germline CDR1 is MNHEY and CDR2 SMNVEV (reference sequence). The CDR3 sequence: CASSLAAGTNEQFF. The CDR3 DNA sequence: TGTGCCAGCAGTTTGGCAGCGGGAACTAATGAGCAGTTCTTC.

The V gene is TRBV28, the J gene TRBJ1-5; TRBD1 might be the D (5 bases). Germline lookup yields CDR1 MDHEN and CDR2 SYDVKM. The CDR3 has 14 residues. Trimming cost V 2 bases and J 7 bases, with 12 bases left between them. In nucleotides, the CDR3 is TGTGCCAGCAGTTTAGTGGGGGGGAGGCAGCCCCAGCATTTT. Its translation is CASSLVGGRQPQHF.

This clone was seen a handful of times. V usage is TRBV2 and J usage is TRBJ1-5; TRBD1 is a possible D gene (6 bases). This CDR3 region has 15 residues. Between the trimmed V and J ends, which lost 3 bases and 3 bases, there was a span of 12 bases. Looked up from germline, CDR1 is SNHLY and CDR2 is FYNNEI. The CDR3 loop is CASSDGGQPNQPQHF. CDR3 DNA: TGTGCCAGCAGTGATGGCGGACAGCCCAATCAGCCCCAGCATTTT.

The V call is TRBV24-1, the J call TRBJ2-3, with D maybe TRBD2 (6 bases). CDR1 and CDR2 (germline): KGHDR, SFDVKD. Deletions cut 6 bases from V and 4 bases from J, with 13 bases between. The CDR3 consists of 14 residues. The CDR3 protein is CATSRYGGADTQYF. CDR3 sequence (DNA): TGTGCCACCAGTAGATATGGCGGGGCAGATACGCAGTATTTT.

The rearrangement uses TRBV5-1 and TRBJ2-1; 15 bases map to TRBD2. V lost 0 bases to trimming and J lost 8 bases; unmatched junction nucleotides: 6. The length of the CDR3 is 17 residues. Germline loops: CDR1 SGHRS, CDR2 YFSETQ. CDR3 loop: CASSLAPGLAGGDEQFF. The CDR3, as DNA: TGCGCCAGCAGCTTGGCCCCGGGACTAGCGGGAGGCGATGAGCAGTTCTTC.

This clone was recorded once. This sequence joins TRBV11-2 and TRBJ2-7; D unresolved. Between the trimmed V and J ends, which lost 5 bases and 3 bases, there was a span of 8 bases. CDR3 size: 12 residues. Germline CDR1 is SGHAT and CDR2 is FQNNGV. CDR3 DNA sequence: TGTGCCAGCAGCGCGGTAGGCTACGAGCAGTACTTC. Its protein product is CASSAVGYEQYF.

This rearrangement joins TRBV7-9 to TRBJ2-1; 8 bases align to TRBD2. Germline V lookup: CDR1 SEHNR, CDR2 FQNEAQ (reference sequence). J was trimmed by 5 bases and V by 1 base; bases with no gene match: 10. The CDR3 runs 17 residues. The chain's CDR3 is CASSLEGSGRNNNEQFF. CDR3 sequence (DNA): TGTGCCAGCAGCTTAGAGGGGAGCGGGAGAAATAACAATGAGCAGTTCTTC.

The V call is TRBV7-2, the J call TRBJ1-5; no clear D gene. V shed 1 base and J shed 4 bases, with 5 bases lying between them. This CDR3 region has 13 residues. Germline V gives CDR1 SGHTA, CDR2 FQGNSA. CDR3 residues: CASSLDSNQPQHF. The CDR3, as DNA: TGTGCCAGCAGCTTAGATAGTAATCAGCCCCAGCATTTT.

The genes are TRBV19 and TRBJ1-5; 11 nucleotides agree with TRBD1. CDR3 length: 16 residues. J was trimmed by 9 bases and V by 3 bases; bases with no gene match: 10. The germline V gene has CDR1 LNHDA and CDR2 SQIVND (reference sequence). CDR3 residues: CASSMTGQGVSRPQHF. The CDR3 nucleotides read TGTGCCAGTAGTATGACGGGACAGGGGGTCTCAAGGCCCCAGCATTTT.

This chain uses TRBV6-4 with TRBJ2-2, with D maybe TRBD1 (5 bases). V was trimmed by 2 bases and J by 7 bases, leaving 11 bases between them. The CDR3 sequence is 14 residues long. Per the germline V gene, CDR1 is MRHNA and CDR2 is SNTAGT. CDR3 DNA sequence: TGTGCCAGCAGTGACCAGACAGCCGGCGGGGAGCTGTTTTTT. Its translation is CASSDQTAGGELFF.

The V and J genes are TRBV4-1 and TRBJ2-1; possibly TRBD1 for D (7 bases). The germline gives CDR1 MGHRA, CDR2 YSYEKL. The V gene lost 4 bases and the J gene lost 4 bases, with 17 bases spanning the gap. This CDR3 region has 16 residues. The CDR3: CASSPRGGGKYNEQFF. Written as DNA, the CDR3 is TGCGCCAGCAGCCCCCGAGGGGGCGGGAAGTACAATGAGCAGTTCTTC.

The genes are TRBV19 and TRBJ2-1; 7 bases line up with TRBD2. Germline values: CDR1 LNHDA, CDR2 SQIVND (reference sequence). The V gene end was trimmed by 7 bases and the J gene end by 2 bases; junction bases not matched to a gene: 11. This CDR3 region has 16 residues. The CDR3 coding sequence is TGTGCCAGTAACAAGGGGCTAGCGGTAACCTACAATGAGCAGTTCTTC. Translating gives CASNKGLAVTYNEQFF.

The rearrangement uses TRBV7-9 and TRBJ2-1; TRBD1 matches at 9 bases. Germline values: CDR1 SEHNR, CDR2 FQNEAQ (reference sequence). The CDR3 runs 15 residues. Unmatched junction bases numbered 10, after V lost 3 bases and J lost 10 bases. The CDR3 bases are TGTGCCAGCAGCTTCCGGGACAGGGTAATCGACGAGCAGTTCTTC. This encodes CASSFRDRVIDEQFF.

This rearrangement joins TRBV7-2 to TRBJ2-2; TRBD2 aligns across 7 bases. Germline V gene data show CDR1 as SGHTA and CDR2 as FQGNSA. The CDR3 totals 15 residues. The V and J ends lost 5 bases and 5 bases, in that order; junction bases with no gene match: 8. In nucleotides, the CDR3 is TGTGCCAGCAGCCCTGGACTAGTACGTACCGGGGAGCTGTTTTTT. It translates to CASSPGLVRTGELFF.

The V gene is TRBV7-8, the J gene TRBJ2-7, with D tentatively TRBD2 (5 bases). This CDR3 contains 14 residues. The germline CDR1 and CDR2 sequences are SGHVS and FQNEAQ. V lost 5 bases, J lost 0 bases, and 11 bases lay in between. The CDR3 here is CASSPYGNSYEQYF. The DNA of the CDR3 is TGTGCCAGCAGCCCCTACGGGAACTCCTACGAGCAGTACTTC.

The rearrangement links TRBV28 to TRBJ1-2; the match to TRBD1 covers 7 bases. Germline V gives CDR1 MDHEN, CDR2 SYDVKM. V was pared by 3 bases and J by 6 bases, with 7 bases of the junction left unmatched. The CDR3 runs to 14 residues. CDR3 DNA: TGTGCCAGCAGTTTTGGAGACAGGGCGGATGGCTACACCTTC. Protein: CASSFGDRADGYTF.

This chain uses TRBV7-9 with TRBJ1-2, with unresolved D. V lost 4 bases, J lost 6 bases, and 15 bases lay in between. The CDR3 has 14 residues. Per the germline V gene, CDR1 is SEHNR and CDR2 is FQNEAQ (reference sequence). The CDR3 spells CASSSLAASNGYTF. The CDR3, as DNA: TGTGCCAGCAGCTCCCTCGCAGCGAGCAATGGCTACACCTTC.

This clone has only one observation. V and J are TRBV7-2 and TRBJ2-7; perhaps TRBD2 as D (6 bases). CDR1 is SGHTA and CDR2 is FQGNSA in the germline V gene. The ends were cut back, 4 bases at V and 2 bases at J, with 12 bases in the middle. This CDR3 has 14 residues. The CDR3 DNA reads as TGTGCCAGCAGCTCGGGACTGGTAGCCTACGAGCAGTACTTC. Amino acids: CASSSGLVAYEQYF.

The CDR3, as DNA: TGCGCCAGCAGCCATCCAAGACAGGGTTTGGACAATGAGCAGTTCTTC. The encoded protein is CASSHPRQGLDNEQFF. The V and J genes are TRBV4-1 and TRBJ2-1; 7 bases align to TRBD1. V lost 3 bases and J lost 5; bases outside the gene matches: 10. Germline CDR1 reads MGHRA; CDR2 reads YSYEKL. The CDR3 contains 16 residues.

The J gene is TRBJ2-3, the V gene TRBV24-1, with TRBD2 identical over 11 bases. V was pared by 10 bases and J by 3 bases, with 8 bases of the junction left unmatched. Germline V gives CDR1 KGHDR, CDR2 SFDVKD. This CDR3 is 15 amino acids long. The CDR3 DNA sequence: TGTGCCACACGAGGGACTAGCGGTCCTACAGATACGCAGTATTTT. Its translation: CATRGTSGPTDTQYF.

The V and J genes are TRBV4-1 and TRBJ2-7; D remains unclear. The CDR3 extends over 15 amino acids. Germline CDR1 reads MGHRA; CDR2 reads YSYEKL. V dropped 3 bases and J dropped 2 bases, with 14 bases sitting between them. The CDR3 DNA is TGCGCCAGCAGCCACACTGCAGCCCAGGCCTACGAGCAGTACTTC. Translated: CASSHTAAQAYEQYF.

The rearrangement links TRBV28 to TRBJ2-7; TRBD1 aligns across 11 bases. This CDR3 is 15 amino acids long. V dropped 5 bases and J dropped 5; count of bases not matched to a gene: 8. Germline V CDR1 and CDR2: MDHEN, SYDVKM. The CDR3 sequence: CASSPPRTGGHEQYF. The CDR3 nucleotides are TGTGCCAGCAGTCCCCCTCGGACAGGGGGCCACGAGCAGTACTTC. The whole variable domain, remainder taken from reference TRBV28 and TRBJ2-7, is DVKVTQSSRYLVKRTGEKVFLECVQDMDHENMFWYRQDPGLGLRLIYFSYDVKMKEKGDIPEGYSVSREKKERFSLILESASTNQTSMYLCASSPPRTGGHEQYFGPGTRLTVT.